This T cell receptor beta chain comes out of a study of blood T cell repertoires in COVID-19. The wider study: PBMCs, B-cell-depleted T cells, or T cells were the source of the cDNA or gDNA that made up the material.

In the source study's methods: Estimation of nucleated cell counts relied on the amplification of reference gene primers. The protocol was immunoSEQ multiplex PCR, while the TCRdb copy is restricted to in-frame clones and leaves out a portion. V and J calls and clone size come straight from that table; D and trimming were deduced from the DNA. In the table there are over 250,000 clones, approximately 89% of which are singletons. Participants were aged about 18 to 89 years from some 24 US areas. The CDR3 consists of 13 residues. V shed 6 bases and J 4 bases; nucleotides not matched to a gene: 5. The germline V gene encodes CDR1 KGHSH and CDR2 LQKENI.

This chain joins TRBV18 and TRBJ1-2; 7 positions match TRBD1. Sequencing was carried out using PBMCs or T cells enriched from blood (not recorded which). This TCR came from an older woman who had recovered from COVID-19. CDR3 in amino acids: CASSPGGGYGYTF. The CDR3 coding sequence is TGTGCCAGCTCCCCAGGGGGAGGCTATGGCTACACCTTC. The variable domain in full, with the rest retrieved from reference TRBV18 and TRBJ1-2, is NAGVMQNPRHLVRRRGQEARLRCSPMKGHSHVYWYRQLPEEGLKFMVYLQKENIIDESGMPKERFSAEFPKEGPSILRIQQVVRGDSAAYFCASSPGGGYGYTFGSGTRLTVV.